These 15 T cell receptor beta chains share one sample of origin, sequenced in a study of T cell responses to AZD1222 COVID-19 vaccine. Sequencing used immunoSEQ multiplex PCR; TCRdb keeps in-frame clones, though not all of them. The table has 120,000 or so clones, roughly 87% seen once. The sequencing used peripheral blood, collected on day 0 of AZD1222 vaccination. The receptor source for this set is an adult in good health.

This chain joins TRBV12-3 or TRBV12-4 and TRBJ1-2, with D perhaps matching TRBD1 (5 bases). Trimming took off 6 bases at V and 4 bases at J, with 9 bases between the two ends. There are 12 residues in the CDR3. The CDR3 DNA reads TGTGCCAGCAGCCCGGGGGTCTATGGCTACACCTTC. It translates to CASSPGVYGYTF.

V and J are TRBV2 and TRBJ2-7, with D maybe TRBD2 (7 bases). Germline assignment: CDR1 SNHLY and CDR2 FYNNEI. V was clipped by 0 bases and J by 7 bases, with 16 bases between them. The CDR3 has 15 amino acids. CDR3 in amino acids: CASSEAQGRAWEQYF. The DNA for the CDR3 is TGTGCCAGCAGTGAAGCGCAGGGGAGGGCGTGGGAGCAGTACTTC.

In its sample, this clone was seen a few times. The chain combines TRBV28 with TRBJ2-3, with TRBD1 matching over 8 bases. Germline V CDR1 and CDR2: MDHEN, SYDVKM. The length of the CDR3 is 16 residues. Germline trimming cut 3 bases from V and 3 bases from J; bases unmatched to any gene: 8. The CDR3 nucleotides read TGTGCCAGCAGTTTCCTAGGGGACAGGAGTACAGATACGCAGTATTTT. This sequence encodes CASSFLGDRSTDTQYF.

The chain couples TRBV11-3 to TRBJ2-5; 10 bases fit TRBD1. CDR1 is SGHNT and CDR2 is YENEEA in the germline V gene. Trimming took 8 bases from V and 4 from J; bases not matched to a gene: 4. This CDR3 comprises 13 residues. CDR3 amino acids: CASLDRGLETQYF. The CDR3 bases are TGTGCCAGCCTCGACAGGGGGCTAGAGACCCAGTACTTC.

CDR3 in amino acids: CASSLGSWETQYF. The CDR3 nucleotides read TGTGCCAGCAGTTTAGGGAGCTGGGAGACCCAGTACTTC. The rearrangement joins TRBV27 to TRBJ2-5; D might be TRBD2 (5 bases). The V and J ends lost 2 bases and 5 bases respectively, with 9 bases between them. Per germline, CDR1 MNHEY and CDR2 SMNVEV (reference sequence). This CDR3 spans 13 amino acids.

J is TRBJ2-7 and V is TRBV2, with 7 positions matching TRBD1. J was trimmed by 3 bases and V by 9 bases; bases with no gene match: 11. The CDR3 runs to 14 residues. Germline CDR1 reads SNHLY; CDR2 reads FYNNEI. The DNA for the CDR3 is TGTGCCAGTTACAAGGGGACAGACAACTACGAGCAGTACTTC. Encoded protein: CASYKGTDNYEQYF. Combining the CDR3 with reference TRBV2 and TRBJ2-7 gives the whole variable domain EPEVTQTPSHQVTQMGQEVILRCVPISNHLYFYWYRQILGQKVEFLVSFYNNEISEKSEIFDDQFSVERPDGSNFTLKIRSTKLEDSAMYFCASYKGTDNYEQYFGPGTRLTVT.

The rearrangement joins TRBV5-3 to TRBJ2-7, with D hard to call. TRBV5-3 counts as an open reading frame of uncertain function. V was trimmed by 4 bases and J by 3 bases, leaving 5 bases between them. CDR3 length: 11 residues. CDR3 in amino acids: CARSGNYEQYF. The CDR3 coding sequence is TGTGCCAGAAGCGGGAACTACGAGCAGTACTTC.

This rearrangement joins TRBV5-1 to TRBJ2-7, with 8 nucleotides matching TRBD2. The J segment lost 6 bases and the V segment lost 3 bases, leaving 8 bases of the junction unmatched. This CDR3 contains 14 residues. Germline V gene lookup returns CDR1 SGHRS and CDR2 YFSETQ. The CDR3, as DNA: TGCGCCAGCAGCTCTGGGACTAGTTCAAGCGAGCAGTACTTC. Amino acids: CASSSGTSSSEQYF.

This clone was counted a single time. This chain uses TRBV6-5 with TRBJ2-2, with 8 bases matching TRBD1. The CDR3 runs 13 residues. Germline CDR1 and CDR2: MNHEY and SVGAGI. The trim removed 6 bases at V and 4 bases at J, leaving 1 base unmatched. The CDR3 spells CASRQGVTGELFF. In nucleotides, the CDR3 is TGTGCCAGCAGACAGGGGGTCACCGGGGAGCTGTTTTTT.

The chain is built from TRBV6-5 and TRBJ2-3; 10 nucleotides line up with TRBD2. Per the germline V gene, CDR1 is MNHEY and CDR2 is SVGAGI. There are 15 residues in the CDR3. V gave up 6 bases and J gave up 2 bases; unmatched junction bases: 5. The CDR3 sequence: CASRTGTSATDTQYF. The CDR3, as DNA: TGTGCCAGCAGGACCGGGACTAGCGCCACAGATACGCAGTATTTT.

The V gene is TRBV5-6, the J gene TRBJ1-2; 10 bases align to TRBD1. This CDR3 has 15 residues. The V gene's germline CDR1 is SGHDT and CDR2 YYEEEE. The J segment lost 4 bases and the V segment lost 3 bases, leaving 6 bases of the junction unmatched. The CDR3 DNA sequence: TGTGCCAGCAGCTGGGGGACAGGGGTTCTCTATGGCTACACCTTC. It translates to CASSWGTGVLYGYTF.

V gene TRBV18 combines with J gene TRBJ1-1, with unresolved D. Per germline, CDR1 KGHSH and CDR2 LQKENI. The CDR3 loop spans 13 amino acids. The V end was cut by 2 bases, the J end by 6 bases, with 10 bases between. This CDR3 reads CASSPSEGSEAFF. In DNA form, the CDR3 reads TGTGCCAGCTCACCATCCGAGGGCTCTGAAGCTTTCTTT.

The V call is TRBV5-4, the J call TRBJ2-1, with 11 bases fitting TRBD2. The CDR3 length is 15 residues. V shed 3 bases and J 4 bases; nucleotides not matched to a gene: 3. Germline V CDR1 and CDR2: SGHNT, YYREEE (reference sequence). The CDR3 reads CASSWGLAEYNEQFF. DNA of the CDR3: TGTGCCAGCAGCTGGGGACTAGCGGAGTACAATGAGCAGTTCTTC. The whole variable domain, remainder taken from reference TRBV5-4 and TRBJ2-1, is ETGVTQSPTHLIKTRGQQVTLRCSSQSGHNTVSWYQQALGQGPQFIFQYYREEENGRGNFPPRFSGLQFPNYSSELNVNALELDDSALYLCASSWGLAEYNEQFFGPGTRLTVL.

V is TRBV24-1 and J is TRBJ2-7; 7 bases match TRBD1. Trimming at V came to 3 bases and at J to 3 bases, leaving 4 bases not matched to a gene. CDR1 is KGHDR and CDR2 is SFDVKD in the germline V gene. The CDR3 length is 14 residues. CDR3 amino acids: CATSDPGQSYEQYF. The CDR3, as DNA: TGTGCCACCAGTGATCCGGGACAGAGCTACGAGCAGTACTTC.

The CDR3: CASSVQTLLAGTQETQYF. As DNA, the CDR3 is TGTGCCAGCAGTGTCCAGACCCTACTAGCGGGGACTCAAGAGACCCAGTACTTC. The V and J genes are TRBV28 and TRBJ2-5; TRBD2 agrees at 10 bases. Per germline, CDR1 MDHEN and CDR2 SYDVKM. Trimming cost V 5 bases and J 2 bases; bases outside gene matches: 14. CDR3 length: 18 amino acids.